One and the same sample provided the 11 T cell receptor beta chains below, sequenced in a study of CD8+ T cells in alopecia areata. Extraction of RNA preceded its reverse transcription into cDNA, which served as the sequencing template. Profiling relied on immunoSEQ multiplex PCR, and the TCRdb table lists in-frame clones only, not all of them. The sample holds over 150,000 clones, around three fifths seen once. As for treatment: oral pan-JAK inhibitor, 5-10 mg twice daily. This material consisted of CD4+ T cells sorted from blood, taken at week 24, from a patient treated with tofacitinib. The receptors were gathered from a human donor with alopecia areata.

The gene calls are TRBV30 and TRBJ1-5, with TRBD1 identical over 8 bases. Trimming removed 1 base from V and 4 bases from J; junction bases left unmatched: 9. CDR3 length: 16 amino acids. CDR1 is GTSNPN and CDR2 is SVGIG in the germline V gene (reference sequence). CDR3 nucleotide sequence: TGTGCCTGGAGTGCCGCCGGACAGGGAAGGAATCAGCCCCAGCATTTT. This sequence encodes CAWSAAGQGRNQPQHF.

There are a few counts of this clone. The V gene is TRBV7-2, the J gene TRBJ1-5, with D perhaps matching TRBD1 (6 bases). CDR1 is SGHTA and CDR2 is FQGNSA in the germline V gene. The V gene lost 4 bases and the J gene lost 6 bases, with 13 bases spanning the gap. The CDR3 has 14 amino acids. In DNA, the CDR3 is TGTGCCAGCAGCTCAACAGGGTACGGTCAGCCCCAGCATTTT. Its protein product is CASSSTGYGQPQHF.

This rearrangement joins TRBV4-2 to TRBJ2-5; D might be TRBD2 (5 bases). This CDR3 has 12 residues. Germline V CDR1 and CDR2: LGHNA, YNFKEQ. V lost 8 bases and J 4 bases, leaving 11 bases between the germline ends. DNA for the CDR3: TGTGCCAGCGCGGAGGACGGAGAGACCCAGTACTTC. Residues: CASAEDGETQYF.

V is TRBV30 and J is TRBJ1-2; D unresolved. Looked up from germline, CDR1 is GTSNPN and CDR2 is SVGIG (reference sequence). V was trimmed by 3 bases and J by 7 bases, leaving 12 bases between them. The CDR3 runs 12 residues. The CDR3 protein is CAWSVQIVGYTF. DNA for the CDR3: TGTGCCTGGAGCGTTCAGATCGTTGGCTACACCTTC. Filled out from reference TRBV30 and TRBJ1-2, the complete variable domain reads SQTIHQWPATLVQPVGSPLSLECTVEGTSNPNLYWYRQAAGRGLQLLFYSVGIGQISSEVPQNLSASRPQDRQFILSSKKLLLSDSGFYLCAWSVQIVGYTFGSGTRLTVV.

The chain carries TRBV6-5 and TRBJ1-5; TRBD1 matches at 7 bases. CDR1 is MNHEY and CDR2 is SVGAGI in the germline V gene. The CDR3 covers 13 residues. After removal of 2 bases from V and 7 bases from J, the junction contained 2 bases not matched to a gene. Here the CDR3 DNA reads TGTGCCAGCAGTTACCAGGGGGAGCAGCCCCAGCATTTT. It codes for CASSYQGEQPQHF.

This clone has just a few counts. The chain is built from TRBV19 and TRBJ1-2; D unresolved. The V end lost 4 bases, the J end lost 4 bases, and 16 bases lay between the germline ends. This CDR3 spans 15 amino acids. The germline V gene has CDR1 LNHDA and CDR2 SQIVND (reference sequence). CDR3 in amino acids: CASSSLWGISYGYTF. The CDR3 region has the DNA TGTGCCAGTAGTAGCCTTTGGGGTATCTCCTATGGCTACACCTTC. The full variable domain, with the rest looked up from reference TRBV19 and TRBJ1-2, is DGGITQSPKYLFRKEGQNVTLSCEQNLNHDAMYWYRQDPGQGLRLIYYSQIVNDFQKGDIAEGYSVSREKKESFPLTVTSAQKNPTAFYLCASSSLWGISYGYTFGSGTRLTVV.

The V call is TRBV5-1, the J call TRBJ2-1; TRBD1 matches 10 bases. Looked up from germline, CDR1 is SGHRS and CDR2 is YFSETQ. The CDR3 covers 15 residues. J was trimmed by 6 bases and V by 4 bases; bases with no gene match: 7. CDR3 region: CASSPRDRGPNEQFF. DNA for the CDR3: TGCGCCAGCAGCCCCCGGGACAGGGGTCCCAATGAGCAGTTCTTC.

The chain is built from TRBV7-9 and TRBJ1-2; TRBD1 might be the D (5 bases). Germline CDR1 and CDR2: SEHNR and FQNEAQ (reference sequence). V lost 5 bases to trimming and J lost 5 bases, with 15 bases between them. The CDR3 is 14 amino acids. CDR3 nucleotides: TGTGCCAGCAGCCCCCCCGGGACTAGTTATGGCTACACCTTC. It yields the protein CASSPPGTSYGYTF.

CDR3 nucleotides: TGCAGCGTTGGGCTCAGTGCGAGCACAGATACGCAGTATTTT. Translated, it gives CSVGLSASTDTQYF. The chain has TRBV29-1 and TRBJ2-3; D gene uncertain. The ends were cut back, 4 bases at V and 0 bases at J, with 11 bases in the middle. Germline V lookup: CDR1 SQVTM, CDR2 ANQGSEA. This CDR3 comprises 14 residues.

This chain joins TRBV29-1 and TRBJ2-3; D is undetermined. Germline-derived CDR1 and CDR2 are SQVTM and ANQGSEA. The germline V and J ends were trimmed by 0 bases and 1 base, with 8 bases remaining between them. This CDR3 spans 14 amino acids. The CDR3 protein is CSVEDPSGTDTQYF. The CDR3 DNA is TGCAGCGTTGAAGATCCCTCCGGCACAGATACGCAGTATTTT.

This chain uses TRBV29-1 with TRBJ2-4, with 7 bases identical to TRBD1. The CDR3 extends over 13 amino acids. CDR1 SQVTM and CDR2 ANQGSEA come from the germline V gene. V trimming: 3 bases; J trimming: 1 base; junction bases outside the gene matches: 0. This chain's CDR3 is CSVEDRAKNIQYF. CDR3 coding DNA: TGCAGCGTTGAGGACAGGGCCAAAAACATTCAGTACTTC.